This T cell receptor beta chain came from a study of blood T cell repertoires in COVID-19. Study as a whole: The United States, Italy and Spain were the sources of the acute and convalescent COVID-19 samples. The cDNA or gDNA used as material had been derived from T cells, B-cell-depleted T cells, or PBMCs.

V was cut by 1 base and J by 4 bases, with 11 bases left in between. The CDR3 extends over 15 amino acids. CDR1 SGHRS and CDR2 YFSETQ come from the germline V gene. In the original workflow: Amplified reference gene primers provided the basis for estimating nucleated cell counts. The method was immunoSEQ multiplex PCR; TCRdb's version includes in-frame clones alone and lacks a portion of them. V, J and clone size were drawn from that table, and D and trimming were deduced from the DNA. The sample comprises about 140,000 clones, just under 90% of which are singletons, and roughly 4% rests with the top ten.

This receptor was identified in a woman aged 40 to 50 with acute or convalescent COVID-19. Sequences were obtained from peripheral blood. The J gene is TRBJ2-2, the V gene TRBV5-1; possibly TRBD1 for D (5 bases). CDR3 residues: CASSLLQGPTGELFF. The CDR3 coding sequence is TGCGCCAGCAGCTTGCTGCAGGGCCCCACCGGGGAGCTGTTTTTT.